Below, one T cell receptor beta chain is given with its context. This clone was counted a single time. There is no known antigen for this receptor. The record has no base qualities; no much larger clone is one base away. The CDR3 regions of human TCRbeta chains were analyzed by immunosequencing. The authors' pipeline ran thus. Repertoire TCRs were matched against a reference library of SARS-CoV-2-specific TCRs generated with the MIRA antigen-specificity platform. Breadth was defined as the fraction of unique TCRs that were SARS-CoV-2-associated, and depth was defined as the fraction of total T cells that were SARS-CoV-2-associated. Using the MIRA data, every spike-specific TCR was mapped to the spike region that the TCR reacted to and assigned to either a CD4 or a CD8 class. Log10-transformed breadth and depth values were compared by one-way ANOVA with Sidak's multiple comparisons tests. What TCRdb holds here is the immuneACCESS table cut down to in-frame rearrangements. Part of the clones is not present; checked against another copy, under half of the missing clones reflect an unresolved V gene, and the others are unexplained. Clone size and the V and J calls come from that table; the DNA yielded D and trimming. The sample yields under 130,000 clones; approximately 89% were counted once. The ten top clones hold 20% to 25% of the sample.

The trim is 4 bases for V and 1 base for J, with a gap of 13 bases between the germline ends. The CDR3 covers 15 residues, taking in both the cysteine and the phenylalanine. The only DNA kept is the CDR3, 45 bases in frame from the first base. Looking up the germline V gene yields CDR1 MGHRA and CDR2 YSYEKL. This record belongs to a study of T cell responses to AZD1222 COVID-19 vaccine (dated by TCRdb to 2020 to 2023). The study in broad terms: AZD1222 recipients with second doses at about 4 weeks or about 12 weeks were pooled, because spike-specific TCR depth and breadth did not differ between schedules. A total of 230 to 250 trial participants underwent TCR sequencing, of whom 200 to 220 received two doses of AZD1222 and around 25 received two doses of the MenACWY control vaccine. Enrollment into the trials was organized by age into subgroups of 18-55, 56-69 and 70-plus years, and those subgroups contained about 160, 30 and 59 TCR-sequenced participants, respectively.

The sample's time point label, decoded: baseline before first vaccination. Vaccinee samples came from UK trials COV001 and COV002, including a single-blind randomized controlled phase 2/3 trial of AZD1222 (ChAdOx1 nCoV-19) in healthy adults. For TCRbeta chain sequencing, PBMC samples from trial participants were taken at day 0 and at day 28 after the second dose. On the study overall, not on this receptor specifically: The vaccine-associated CD4 TCRs covered the entire spike protein, and the dominant responses fell in regions 160-218 and 743-854. Spike-specific TCR breadth and depth rose significantly after two AZD1222 doses compared with day 0 and with MenACWY recipients. The 56-69-year group was small, and its depth increase did not reach significance, likely because of low power. Participants were mostly white British and included more females than males, and it was suggested by the authors that clonal diversity may have been underestimated. Because no day 14 peak-response samples were available, repertoires were characterized only after the peak T cell response. Conclusions about previously exposed vaccinees are limited because only five to seven AZD1222 recipients were SARS-CoV-2 seropositive at baseline. Epitopes outside the regions mutated in the B.1.351 and B.1.1.7 variants were reportedly recognized by nearly half of the unique spike-specific TCRs.

This clonotype was sampled from an adult in good health. The material was peripheral blood, obtained on day 0 of AZD1222 vaccination. Here the chain combines TRBV4-1 and TRBJ1-2; the D gene is perhaps TRBD1, on 5 matching bases. This receptor carries the CDR3 CASSLEGPLNYGYTF. In nucleotides, the sequence is TGCGCCAGCAGCCTGGAGGGACCGCTTAACTATGGCTACACCTTC.